What follows are 2 T cell receptor beta chains derived from one specimen sequenced in a study of siplizumab effects on memory and regulatory T cells. Assay: immunoSEQ multiplex PCR; the TCRdb copy retains only in-frame clones and omits some. The sample includes about 100,000 clones, more than 90% of them seen just once. The sequencing input was CD4+ T cells sorted from blood. Receptor source: a human donor in good health. Some clones in this sample may be carry-over from other donors' samples.

The chain employs TRBV6-1 and TRBJ1-1; perhaps TRBD1 as D (6 bases). V lost 5 bases, J lost 4 bases, and 14 bases lay in between. CDR1 and CDR2 (germline): MNHNS, SASEGT. The length of the CDR3 is 14 residues. CDR3 residues: CASSRDIKVTEAFF. In DNA form, the CDR3 reads TGTGCCAGCAGTCGGGACATCAAGGTCACTGAAGCTTTCTTT.

The V and J genes are TRBV7-8 and TRBJ2-7; D possibly corresponds to TRBD2 (5 bases). This CDR3 has 13 amino acids. The V end was cut by 6 bases, the J end by 3 bases, with 12 bases between. Germline V CDR1 and CDR2: SGHVS, FQNEAQ. The CDR3 DNA follows: TGTGCCAGCAGGGACCCCGGGAACTACGAGCAGTACTTC. Its translation is CASRDPGNYEQYF.